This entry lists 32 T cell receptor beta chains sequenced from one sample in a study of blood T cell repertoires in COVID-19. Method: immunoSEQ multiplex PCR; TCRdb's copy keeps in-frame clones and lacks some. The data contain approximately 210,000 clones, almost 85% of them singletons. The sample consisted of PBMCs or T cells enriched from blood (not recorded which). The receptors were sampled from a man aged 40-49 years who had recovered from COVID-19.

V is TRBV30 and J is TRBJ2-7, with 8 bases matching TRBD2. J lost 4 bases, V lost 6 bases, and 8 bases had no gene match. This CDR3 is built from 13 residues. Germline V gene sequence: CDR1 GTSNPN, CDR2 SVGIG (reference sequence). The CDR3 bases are TGTGCCTGCCGGGGCGGGGGGCGATACGAGCAGTACTTC. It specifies CACRGGGRYEQYF.

DNA of the CDR3: TGCGCCAGCGCAGGTGATAGCGGGAGGGCCAGGGCCCAGTACTTC. It translates to CASAGDSGRARAQYF. The genes are TRBV5-1 and TRBJ2-5; 11 bases match TRBD2. Germline assignment: CDR1 SGHRS and CDR2 YFSETQ. The CDR3 has 15 amino acids. After removal of 7 bases from V and 9 bases from J, the junction contained 14 bases not matched to a gene.

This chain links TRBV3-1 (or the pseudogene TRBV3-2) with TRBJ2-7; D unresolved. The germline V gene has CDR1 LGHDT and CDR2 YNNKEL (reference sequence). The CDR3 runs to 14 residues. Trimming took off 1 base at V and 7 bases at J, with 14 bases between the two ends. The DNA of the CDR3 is TGTGCCAGCAGCCAAGGACACCAGGTTTTTGAGCAGTACTTC. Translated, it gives CASSQGHQVFEQYF.

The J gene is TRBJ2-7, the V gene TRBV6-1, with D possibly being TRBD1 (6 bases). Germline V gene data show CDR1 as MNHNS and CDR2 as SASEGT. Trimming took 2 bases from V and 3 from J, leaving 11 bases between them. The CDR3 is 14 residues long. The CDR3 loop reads CASSEMDRLYEQYF. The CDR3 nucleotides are TGTGCCAGCAGTGAAATGGACAGACTCTACGAGCAGTACTTC.

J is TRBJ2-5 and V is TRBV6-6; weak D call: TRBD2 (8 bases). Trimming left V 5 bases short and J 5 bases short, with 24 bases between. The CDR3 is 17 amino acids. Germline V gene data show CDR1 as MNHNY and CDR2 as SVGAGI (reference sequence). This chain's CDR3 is CASSLGRGQGGMETQYF. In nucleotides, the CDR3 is TGTGCCAGCAGTCTCGGGAGGGGGCAAGGCGGGATGGAGACCCAGTACTTC.

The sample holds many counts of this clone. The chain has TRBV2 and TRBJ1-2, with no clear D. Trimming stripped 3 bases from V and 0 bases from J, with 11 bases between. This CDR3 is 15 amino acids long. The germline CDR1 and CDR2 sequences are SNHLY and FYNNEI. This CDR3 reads CASSDTVFANYGYTF. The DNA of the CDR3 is TGTGCCAGCAGTGATACGGTCTTTGCTAACTATGGCTACACCTTC.

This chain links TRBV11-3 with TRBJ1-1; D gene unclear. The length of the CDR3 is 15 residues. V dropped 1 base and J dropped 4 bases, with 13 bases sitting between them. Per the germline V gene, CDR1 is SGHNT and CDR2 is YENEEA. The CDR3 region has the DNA TGTGCCAGCAGCTTAGGGGTTGGCGGTGGCACTGAAGCTTTCTTT. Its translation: CASSLGVGGGTEAFF. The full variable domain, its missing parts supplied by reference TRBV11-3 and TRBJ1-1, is EAGVVQSPRYKIIEKKQPVAFWCNPISGHNTLYWYLQNLGQGPELLIRYENEEAVDDSQLPKDRFSAERLKGVDSTLKIQPAELGDSAVYLCASSLGVGGGTEAFFGQGTRLTVV.

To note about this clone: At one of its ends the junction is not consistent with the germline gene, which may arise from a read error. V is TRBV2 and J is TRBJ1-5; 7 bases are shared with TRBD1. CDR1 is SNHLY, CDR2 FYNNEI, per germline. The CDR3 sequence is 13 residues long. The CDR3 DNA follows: TGTGCCAGCCGTGACAGGGTAAATCAGCCCCAGCATTTT. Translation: CASRDRVNQPQHF. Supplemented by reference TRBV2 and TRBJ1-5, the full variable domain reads EPEVTQTPSHQVTQMGQEVILRCVPISNHLYFYWYRQILGQKVEFLVSFYNNEISEKSEIFDDQFSVERPDGSNFTLKIRSTKLEDSAMYFCASRDRVNQPQHFGDGTRLSIL.

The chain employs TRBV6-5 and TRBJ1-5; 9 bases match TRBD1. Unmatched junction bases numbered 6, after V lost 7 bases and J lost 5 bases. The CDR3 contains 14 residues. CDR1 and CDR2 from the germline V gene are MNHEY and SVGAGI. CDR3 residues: CASKEGDRDQPQHF. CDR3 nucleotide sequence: TGTGCCAGCAAAGAAGGGGACAGGGATCAGCCCCAGCATTTT.

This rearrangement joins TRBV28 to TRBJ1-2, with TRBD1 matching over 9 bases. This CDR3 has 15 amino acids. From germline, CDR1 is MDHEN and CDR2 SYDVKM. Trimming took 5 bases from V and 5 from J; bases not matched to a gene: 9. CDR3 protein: CASSLPTGGWYGYTF. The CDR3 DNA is TGTGCCAGCAGTCTTCCAACAGGGGGCTGGTATGGCTACACCTTC.

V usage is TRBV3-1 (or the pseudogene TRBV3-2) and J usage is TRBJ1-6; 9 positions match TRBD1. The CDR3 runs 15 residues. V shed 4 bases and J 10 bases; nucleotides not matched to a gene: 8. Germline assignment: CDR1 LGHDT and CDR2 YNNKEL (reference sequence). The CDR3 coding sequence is TGTGCCAGCAGCCCCCCCCCGGGACAGGGATCACCCCTCCACTTT. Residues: CASSPPPGQGSPLHF.

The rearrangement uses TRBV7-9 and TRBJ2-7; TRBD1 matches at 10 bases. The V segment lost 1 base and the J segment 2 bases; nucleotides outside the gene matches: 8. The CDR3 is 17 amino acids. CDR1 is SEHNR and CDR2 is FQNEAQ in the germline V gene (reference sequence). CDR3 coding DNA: TGTGCCAGCAGCTTAGTATTGACAGGGGGCCAGCCCTACGAGCAGTACTTC. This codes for CASSLVLTGGQPYEQYF. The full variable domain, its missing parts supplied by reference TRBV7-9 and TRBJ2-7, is DTGVSQNPRHKITKRGQNVTFRCDPISEHNRLYWYRQTLGQGPEFLTYFQNEAQLEKSRLLSDRFSAERPKGSFSTLEIQRTEQGDSAMYLCASSLVLTGGQPYEQYFGPGTRLTVT.

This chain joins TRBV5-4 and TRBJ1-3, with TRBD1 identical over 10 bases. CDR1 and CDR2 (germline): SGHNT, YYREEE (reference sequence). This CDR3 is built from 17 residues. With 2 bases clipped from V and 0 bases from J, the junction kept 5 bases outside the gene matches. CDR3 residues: CASSFSGTGASGNTIYF. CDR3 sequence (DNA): TGTGCCAGCAGCTTCTCCGGGACAGGGGCCTCTGGAAACACCATATATTTT.

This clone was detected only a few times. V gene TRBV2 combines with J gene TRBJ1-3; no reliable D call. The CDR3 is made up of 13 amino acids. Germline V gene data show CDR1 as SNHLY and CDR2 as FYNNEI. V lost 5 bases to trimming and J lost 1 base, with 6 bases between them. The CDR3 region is CASSFGSGNTIYF. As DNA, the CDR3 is TGTGCCAGCAGTTTCGGTTCTGGAAACACCATATATTTT.

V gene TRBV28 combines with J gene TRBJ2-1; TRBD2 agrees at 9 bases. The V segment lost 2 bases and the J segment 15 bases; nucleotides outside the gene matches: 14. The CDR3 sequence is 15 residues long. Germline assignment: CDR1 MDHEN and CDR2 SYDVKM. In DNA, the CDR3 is TGTGCCAGCAGTTTAGTGGGGAGTTCGCTAGCGGGACCGTTCTTC. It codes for CASSLVGSSLAGPFF.

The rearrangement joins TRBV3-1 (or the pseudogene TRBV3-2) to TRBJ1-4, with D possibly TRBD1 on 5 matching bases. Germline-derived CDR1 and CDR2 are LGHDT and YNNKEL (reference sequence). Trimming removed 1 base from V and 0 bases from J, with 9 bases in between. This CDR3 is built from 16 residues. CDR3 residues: CASSQVTGATNEKLFF. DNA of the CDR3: TGTGCCAGCAGCCAAGTTACGGGGGCAACTAATGAAAAACTGTTTTTT.

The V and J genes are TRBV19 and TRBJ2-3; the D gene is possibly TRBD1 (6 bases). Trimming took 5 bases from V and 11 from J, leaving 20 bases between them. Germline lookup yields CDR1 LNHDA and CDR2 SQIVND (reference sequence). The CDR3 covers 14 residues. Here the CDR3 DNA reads TGTGCCAGTAGTTTGGGGGCCTCTTACTCCGGGCAGTATTTT. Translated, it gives CASSLGASYSGQYF.

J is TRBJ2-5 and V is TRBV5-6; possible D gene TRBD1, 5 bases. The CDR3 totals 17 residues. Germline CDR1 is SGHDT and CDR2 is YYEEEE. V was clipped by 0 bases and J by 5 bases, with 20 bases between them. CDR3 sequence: CASSLARVHRLVETQYF. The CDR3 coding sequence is TGTGCCAGCAGCTTGGCCAGGGTCCACCGATTGGTTGAGACCCAGTACTTC.

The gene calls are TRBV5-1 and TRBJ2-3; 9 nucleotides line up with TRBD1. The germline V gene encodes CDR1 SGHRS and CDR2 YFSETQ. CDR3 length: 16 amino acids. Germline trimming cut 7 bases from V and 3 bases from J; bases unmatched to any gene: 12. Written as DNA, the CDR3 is TGCGCCAGCGACAGGGGGGGGACTTCAAGGACAGATACGCAGTATTTT. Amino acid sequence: CASDRGGTSRTDTQYF.

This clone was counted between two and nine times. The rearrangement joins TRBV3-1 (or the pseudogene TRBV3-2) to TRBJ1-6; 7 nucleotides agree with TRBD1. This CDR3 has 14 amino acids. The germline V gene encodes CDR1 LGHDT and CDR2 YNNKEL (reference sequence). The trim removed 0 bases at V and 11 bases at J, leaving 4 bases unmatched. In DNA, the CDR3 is TGTGCCAGCAGCCAAGAACAGGGGAAAACACCCCTCCACTTT. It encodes CASSQEQGKTPLHF.

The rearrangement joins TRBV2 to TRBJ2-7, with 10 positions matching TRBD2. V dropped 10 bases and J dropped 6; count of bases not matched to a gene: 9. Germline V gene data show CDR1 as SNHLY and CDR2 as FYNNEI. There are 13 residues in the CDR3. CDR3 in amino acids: CATEREGRSEQYF. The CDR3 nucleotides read TGTGCCACCGAGCGGGAGGGCCGAAGCGAGCAGTACTTC.

The CDR3 loop reads CASGTGGGNTEAFF. In DNA form, the CDR3 reads TGTGCCAGCGGAACAGGGGGCGGGAACACTGAAGCTTTCTTT. The chain combines TRBV18 with TRBJ1-1, with 9 bases identical to TRBD1. Germline lookup yields CDR1 KGHSH and CDR2 LQKENI. With 8 bases clipped from V and 1 base from J, the junction kept 5 bases outside the gene matches. CDR3 size: 14 residues. The whole variable domain, filled in from reference TRBV18 and TRBJ1-1, reads NAGVMQNPRHLVRRRGQEARLRCSPMKGHSHVYWYRQLPEEGLKFMVYLQKENIIDESGMPKERFSAEFPKEGPSILRIQQVVRGDSAAYFCASGTGGGNTEAFFGQGTRLTVV.

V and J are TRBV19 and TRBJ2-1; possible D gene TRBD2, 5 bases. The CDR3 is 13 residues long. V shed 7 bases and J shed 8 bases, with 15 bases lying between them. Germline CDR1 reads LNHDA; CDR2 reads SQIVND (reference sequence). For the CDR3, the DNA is TGTGCCAGTAAGGCCTTGGGAGCCTATGAGCAGTTCTTC. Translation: CASKALGAYEQFF.

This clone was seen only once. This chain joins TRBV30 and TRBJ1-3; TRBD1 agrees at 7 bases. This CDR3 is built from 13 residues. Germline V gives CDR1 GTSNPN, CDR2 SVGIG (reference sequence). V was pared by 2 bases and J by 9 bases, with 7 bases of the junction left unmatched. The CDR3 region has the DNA TGTGCCTGGAGTCTCGGACAGGCAATCACCATATATTTT. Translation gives CAWSLGQAITIYF.

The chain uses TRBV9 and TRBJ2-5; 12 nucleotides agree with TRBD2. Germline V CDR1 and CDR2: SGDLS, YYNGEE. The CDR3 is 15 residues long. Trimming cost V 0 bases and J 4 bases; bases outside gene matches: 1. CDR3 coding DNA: TGTGCCAGCAGCGTAGAGGGACTAGCGGGAGAGACCCAGTACTTC. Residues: CASSVEGLAGETQYF.

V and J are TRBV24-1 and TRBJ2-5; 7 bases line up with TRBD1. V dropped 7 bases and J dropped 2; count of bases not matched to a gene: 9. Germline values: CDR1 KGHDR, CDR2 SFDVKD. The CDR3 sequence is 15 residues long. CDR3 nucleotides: TGTGCCACCAGCGATAGGACAGGCTATCAAGAGACCCAGTACTTC. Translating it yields CATSDRTGYQETQYF.

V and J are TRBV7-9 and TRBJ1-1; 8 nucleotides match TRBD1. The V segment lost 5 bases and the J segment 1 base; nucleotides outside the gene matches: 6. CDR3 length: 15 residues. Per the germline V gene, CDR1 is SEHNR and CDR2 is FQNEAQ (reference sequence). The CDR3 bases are TGTGCCAGCAGCAGACAGGGGACACCGAACACTGAAGCTTTCTTT. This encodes CASSRQGTPNTEAFF.

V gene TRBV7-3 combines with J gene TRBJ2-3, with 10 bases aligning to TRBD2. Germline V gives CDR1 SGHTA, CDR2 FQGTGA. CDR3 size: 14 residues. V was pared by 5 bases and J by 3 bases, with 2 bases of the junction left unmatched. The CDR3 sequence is CASSTLAGTDTQYF. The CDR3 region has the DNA TGTGCCAGCAGCACACTAGCGGGAACAGATACGCAGTATTTT.

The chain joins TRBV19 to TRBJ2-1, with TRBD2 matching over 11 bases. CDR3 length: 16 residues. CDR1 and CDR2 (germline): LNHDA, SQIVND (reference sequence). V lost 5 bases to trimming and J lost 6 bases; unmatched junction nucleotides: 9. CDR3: CASSPLSGRAFNEQFF. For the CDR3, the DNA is TGTGCCAGTAGTCCCCTTAGCGGGAGGGCCTTCAATGAGCAGTTCTTC. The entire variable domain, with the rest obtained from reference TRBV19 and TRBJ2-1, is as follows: DGGITQSPKYLFRKEGQNVTLSCEQNLNHDAMYWYRQDPGQGLRLIYYSQIVNDFQKGDIAEGYSVSREKKESFPLTVTSAQKNPTAFYLCASSPLSGRAFNEQFFGPGTRLTVL.

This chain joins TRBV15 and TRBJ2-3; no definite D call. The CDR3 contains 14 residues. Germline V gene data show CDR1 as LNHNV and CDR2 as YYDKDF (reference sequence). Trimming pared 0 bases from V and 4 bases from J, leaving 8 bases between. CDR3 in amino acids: CATSRDQLPDTQYF. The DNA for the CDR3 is TGTGCCACCAGCAGAGATCAACTCCCAGATACGCAGTATTTT.

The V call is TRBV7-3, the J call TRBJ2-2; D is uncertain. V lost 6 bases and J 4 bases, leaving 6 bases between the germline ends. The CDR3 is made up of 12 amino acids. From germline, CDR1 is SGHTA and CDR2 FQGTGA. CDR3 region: CASSYLTGELFF. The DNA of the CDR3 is TGTGCCAGCAGTTATCTCACCGGGGAGCTGTTTTTT.

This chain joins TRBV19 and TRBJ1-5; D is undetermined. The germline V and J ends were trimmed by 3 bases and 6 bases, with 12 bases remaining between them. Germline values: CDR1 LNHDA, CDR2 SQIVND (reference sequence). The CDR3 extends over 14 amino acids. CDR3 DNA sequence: TGTGCCAGTAGTATCGCCAGAGGGAGTCAGCCCCAGCATTTT. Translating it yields CASSIARGSQPQHF.